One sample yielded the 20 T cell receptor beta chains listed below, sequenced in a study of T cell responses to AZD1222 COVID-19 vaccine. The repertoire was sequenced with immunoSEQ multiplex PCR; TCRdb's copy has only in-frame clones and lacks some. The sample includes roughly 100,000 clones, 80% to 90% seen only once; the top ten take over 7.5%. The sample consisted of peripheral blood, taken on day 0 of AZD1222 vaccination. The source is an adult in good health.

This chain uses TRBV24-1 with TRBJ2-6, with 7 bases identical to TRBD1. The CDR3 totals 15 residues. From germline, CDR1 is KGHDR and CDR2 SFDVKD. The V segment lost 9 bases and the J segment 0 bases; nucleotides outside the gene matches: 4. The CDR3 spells CATGTAGSGANVLTF. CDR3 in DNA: TGTGCCACCGGGACAGCTGGCTCTGGGGCCAACGTCCTGACTTTC.

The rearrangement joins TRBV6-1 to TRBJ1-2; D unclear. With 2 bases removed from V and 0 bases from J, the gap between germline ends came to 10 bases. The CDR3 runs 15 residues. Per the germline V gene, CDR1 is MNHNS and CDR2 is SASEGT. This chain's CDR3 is CASSELADPNYGYTF. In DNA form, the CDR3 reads TGTGCCAGCAGTGAACTAGCGGATCCTAACTATGGCTACACCTTC.

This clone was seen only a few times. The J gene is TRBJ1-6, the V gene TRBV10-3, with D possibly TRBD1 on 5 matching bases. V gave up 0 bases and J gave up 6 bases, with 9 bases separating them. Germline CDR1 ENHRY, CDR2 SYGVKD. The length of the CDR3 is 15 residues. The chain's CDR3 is CAISESSRVNSPLHF. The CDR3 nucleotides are TGTGCCATCAGTGAGTCGTCCAGGGTTAATTCACCCCTCCACTTT.

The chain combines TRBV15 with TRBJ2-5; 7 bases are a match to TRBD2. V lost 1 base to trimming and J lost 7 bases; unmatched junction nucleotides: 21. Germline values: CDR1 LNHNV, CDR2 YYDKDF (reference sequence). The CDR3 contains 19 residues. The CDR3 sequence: CATSRVLASGDYIKGTQYF. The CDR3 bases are TGTGCCACCAGCAGAGTCCTCGCTAGCGGAGATTATATCAAGGGGACCCAGTACTTC.

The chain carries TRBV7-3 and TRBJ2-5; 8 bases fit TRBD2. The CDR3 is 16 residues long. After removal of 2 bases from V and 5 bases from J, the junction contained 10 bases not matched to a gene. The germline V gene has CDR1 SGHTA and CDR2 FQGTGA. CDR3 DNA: TGTGCCAGCAGCTTACCGGCTGGCGGGGGGCTGGAGACCCAGTACTTC. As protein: CASSLPAGGGLETQYF.

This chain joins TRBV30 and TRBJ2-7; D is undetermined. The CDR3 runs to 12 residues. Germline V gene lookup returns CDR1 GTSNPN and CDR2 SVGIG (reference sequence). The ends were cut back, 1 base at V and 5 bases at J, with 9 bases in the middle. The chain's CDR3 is CAWSDTGHEQYF. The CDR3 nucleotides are TGTGCCTGGAGTGATACCGGGCACGAGCAGTACTTC.

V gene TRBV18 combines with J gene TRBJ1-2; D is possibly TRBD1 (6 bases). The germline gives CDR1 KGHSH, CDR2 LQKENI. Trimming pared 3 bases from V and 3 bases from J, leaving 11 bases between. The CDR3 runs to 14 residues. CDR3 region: CASSPRGLDYGYTF. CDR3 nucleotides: TGTGCCAGCTCACCGAGGGGGTTGGACTATGGCTACACCTTC. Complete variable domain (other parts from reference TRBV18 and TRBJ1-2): NAGVMQNPRHLVRRRGQEARLRCSPMKGHSHVYWYRQLPEEGLKFMVYLQKENIIDESGMPKERFSAEFPKEGPSILRIQQVVRGDSAAYFCASSPRGLDYGYTFGSGTRLTVV.

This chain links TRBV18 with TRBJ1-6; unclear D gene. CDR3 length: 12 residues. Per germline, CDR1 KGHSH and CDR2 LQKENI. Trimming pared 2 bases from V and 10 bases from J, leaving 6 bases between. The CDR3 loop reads CASSPDTSPLHF. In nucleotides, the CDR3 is TGTGCCAGCTCACCAGATACGTCACCCCTCCACTTT.

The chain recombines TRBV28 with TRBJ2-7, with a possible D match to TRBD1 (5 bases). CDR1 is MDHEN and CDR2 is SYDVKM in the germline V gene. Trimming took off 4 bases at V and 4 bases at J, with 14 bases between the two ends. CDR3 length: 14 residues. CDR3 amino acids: CASSSPPGRYEQYF. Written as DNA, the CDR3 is TGTGCCAGCAGTTCTCCGCCAGGGCGGTACGAGCAGTACTTC.

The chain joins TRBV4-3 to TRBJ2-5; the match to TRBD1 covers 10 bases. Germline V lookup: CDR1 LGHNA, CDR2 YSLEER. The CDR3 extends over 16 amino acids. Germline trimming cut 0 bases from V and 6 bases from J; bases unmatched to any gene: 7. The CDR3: CASSQDRTGGRKTQYF. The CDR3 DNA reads TGCGCCAGCAGCCAAGATCGGACAGGGGGGAGAAAGACCCAGTACTTC.

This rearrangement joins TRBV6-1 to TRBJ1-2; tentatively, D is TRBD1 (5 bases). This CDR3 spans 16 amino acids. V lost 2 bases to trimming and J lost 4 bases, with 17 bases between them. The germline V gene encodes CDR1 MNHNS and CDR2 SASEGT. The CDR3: CASSEPLQDRFYGYTF. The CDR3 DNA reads TGTGCCAGCAGTGAACCACTACAAGACAGATTCTATGGCTACACCTTC.

The CDR3 region is CASSAGTGNEQFF. The CDR3, as DNA: TGTGCCAGCAGCGCCGGGACAGGCAATGAGCAGTTCTTC. This chain links TRBV9 with TRBJ2-1; 8 bases align to TRBD1. With V trimmed by 3 bases and J by 6 bases, 2 bases remained unmatched. This CDR3 contains 13 residues. Germline-derived CDR1 and CDR2 are SGDLS and YYNGEE.

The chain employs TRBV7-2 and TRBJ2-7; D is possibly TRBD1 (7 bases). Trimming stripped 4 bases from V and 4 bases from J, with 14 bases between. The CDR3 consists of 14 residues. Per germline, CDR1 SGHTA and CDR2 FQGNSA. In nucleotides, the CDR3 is TGTGCCAGCAGCTCCCAGCCAGGGGGGTACGAGCAGTACTTC. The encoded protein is CASSSQPGGYEQYF.

The CDR3 DNA sequence: TGTGCCAGCTCACAGGACAAGCTTAATTCACCCCTCCACTTT. This codes for CASSQDKLNSPLHF. The chain joins TRBV18 to TRBJ1-6; D perhaps matches TRBD1 (5 bases). Germline lookup yields CDR1 KGHSH and CDR2 LQKENI. There are 14 residues in the CDR3. Trimming pared 4 bases from V and 6 bases from J, leaving 10 bases between.

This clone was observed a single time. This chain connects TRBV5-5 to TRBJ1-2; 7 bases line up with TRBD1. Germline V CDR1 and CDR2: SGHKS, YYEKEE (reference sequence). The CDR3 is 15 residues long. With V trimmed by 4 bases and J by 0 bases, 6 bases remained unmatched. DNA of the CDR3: TGTGCCAGCAGCATCGGGACAGCTTCTAACTATGGCTACACCTTC. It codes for CASSIGTASNYGYTF. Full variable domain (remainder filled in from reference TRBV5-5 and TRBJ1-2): DAGVTQSPTHLIKTRGQQVTLRCSPISGHKSVSWYQQVLGQGPQFIFQYYEKEERGRGNFPDRFSARQFPNYSSELNVNALLLGDSALYLCASSIGTASNYGYTFGSGTRLTVV.

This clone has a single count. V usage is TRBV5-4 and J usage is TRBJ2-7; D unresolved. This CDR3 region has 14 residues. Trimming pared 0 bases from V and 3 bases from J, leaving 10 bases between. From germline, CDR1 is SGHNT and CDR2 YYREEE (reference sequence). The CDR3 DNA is TGTGCCAGCAGCTTGGATCCGGGTCTCTACGAGCAGTACTTC. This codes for CASSLDPGLYEQYF.

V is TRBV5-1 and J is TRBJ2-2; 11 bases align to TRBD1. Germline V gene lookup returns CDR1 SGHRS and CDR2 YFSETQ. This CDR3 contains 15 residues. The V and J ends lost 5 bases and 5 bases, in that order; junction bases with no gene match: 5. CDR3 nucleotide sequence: TGCGCCAGCAGACTGGGGACAGGGGGAACCGGGGAGCTGTTTTTT. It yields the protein CASRLGTGGTGELFF.

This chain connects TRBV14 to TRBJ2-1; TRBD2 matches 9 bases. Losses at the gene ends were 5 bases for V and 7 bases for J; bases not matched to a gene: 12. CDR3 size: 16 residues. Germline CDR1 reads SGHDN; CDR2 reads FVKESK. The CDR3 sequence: CASSEGLAVTQNEQFF. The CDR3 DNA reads TGTGCCAGCAGCGAGGGACTAGCCGTCACTCAGAATGAGCAGTTCTTC.

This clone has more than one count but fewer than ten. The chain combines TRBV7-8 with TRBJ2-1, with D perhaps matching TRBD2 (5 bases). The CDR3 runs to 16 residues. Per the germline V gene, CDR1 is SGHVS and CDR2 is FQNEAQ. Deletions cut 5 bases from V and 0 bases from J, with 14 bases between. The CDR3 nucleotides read TGTGCCAGCAGCCCGCTAGCCTTTAGCTCCTACAATGAGCAGTTCTTC. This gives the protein CASSPLAFSSYNEQFF.

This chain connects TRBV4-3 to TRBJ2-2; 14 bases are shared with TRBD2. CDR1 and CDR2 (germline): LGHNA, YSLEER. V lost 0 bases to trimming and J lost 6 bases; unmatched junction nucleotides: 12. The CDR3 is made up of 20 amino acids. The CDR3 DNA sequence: TGCGCCAGCAGCCAAGATCCCCCGACTAGCGGGGGGGCCAGCTCCGGGGAGCTGTTTTTT. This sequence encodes CASSQDPPTSGGASSGELFF.